Listed below are T cell receptor beta chains from one sample, sequenced in a study of T cell repertoires in cytomegalovirus infection. TCRdb analysed the reads with MiXCR anew, one entry per CDR3 protein. The table has 750,000 to 950,000 distinct CDR3 sequences, almost 30% seen once. These receptors have no identified antigens. Specimen: cultured CD8+ T cells from PBMCs, collected from culture after CMV antigen stimulation. These receptors were taken from a human donor in good health (CMV status not recorded). Some clones in this sample may be carry-over from other donors' samples. Each CDR3 is given with its conserved first and last residue. D genes are given only for firm matches. Not every row has a clone size; where given, it reads once, few, many or a size class.

CDR3 DNA	CDR3 protein	J gene	D gene	V gene	CDR3 length	clone size
TGTGCCGGCGTACCTTACAGCAATGAGCAGTTCTTC	CAGVPYSNEQFF	TRBJ2-1	.	TRBV2	12	.
TGTGCCAGTAGTATAGTACATGGGACCCTCGAAAAACTGTTTTTT	CASSIVHGTLEKLFF	TRBJ1-4	.	TRBV19	15	.
TGCGCCAGCAGCTTGGAGGGCCTACCCGATACGCAGTATTTT	CASSLEGLPDTQYF	TRBJ2-3	.	TRBV5-1	14	few
TGTGCCAGCAGTTCTTTCAGGGAGCTGTTTTTT	CASSSFRELFF	TRBJ2-2	.	TRBV27	11	.
TGCGCCAGCAGCCAAGATCGCACGCCGAACACCGGGGAGCTGTTTTTT	CASSQDRTPNTGELFF	TRBJ2-2	.	TRBV4-1	16	.
TGTGCCAGCAGTTACGCTGGGGGGGGCACCGGGGAGCTGTTTTTT	CASSYAGGGTGELFF	TRBJ2-2	TRBD2	TRBV6-5	15	.
TGTGCCAGCAGCGTAGCTGGAGGGAGCGCCGGGGAGCTGTTTTTT	CASSVAGGSAGELFF	TRBJ2-2	.	TRBV9	15	.
TGTGCCAGCATCCCCGAAGGGAGCGGGGGGAACACCTACAATGAGCAGTTCTTC	CASIPEGSGGNTYNEQFF	TRBJ2-1	TRBD2	TRBV7-9	18	many
TGCAGCGTCACCTGCCGGGACATGAGCACAGATACGCAGTATTTT	CSVTCRDMSTDTQYF	TRBJ2-3	.	TRBV29-1	15	.
TGTGCCAGCAGTTACGGAACTAGCGGGTCCTACACCGGGGAGCTGTTTTTT	CASSYGTSGSYTGELFF	TRBJ2-2	TRBD2	TRBV6-2/TRBV6-3	17	few
TGTGCCAGCAGCCACCGAGATAGGACCTACGAGCAGTACTTC	CASSHRDRTYEQYF	TRBJ2-7	.	TRBV12-3/TRBV12-4	14	many
TGTGCCAGCAGTTTCGGGTCGCAGGGTTACACTGAAGCTTTCTTT	CASSFGSQGYTEAFF	TRBJ1-1	.	TRBV28	15	few
TGTGCCAGCAGCTCGGACAGGGGGCCGGAGACCCAGTACTTC	CASSSDRGPETQYF	TRBJ2-5	TRBD1	TRBV7-9	14	.
TGTGCCAGCAGTCCCCGGGGGGGACGGGATCAGCCCCAGCATTTT	CASSPRGGRDQPQHF	TRBJ1-5	.	TRBV27	15	few
TGTGCCAGCAGCTCCGGACTAATCGGGGAGCTGTTTTTT	CASSSGLIGELFF	TRBJ2-2	.	TRBV5-5	13	.
TGTGCCACCGACGGGGCGCGCACTGAAGCTTTCTTT	CATDGARTEAFF	TRBJ1-1	.	TRBV7-9	12	.
TGCGCCAGCAGCCCAGAAGGACTATCCTACGAGCAGTACTTC	CASSPEGLSYEQYF	TRBJ2-7	.	TRBV4-1	14	.
TGTGCCAGCAGCTTCAGGGGGCGCGGGGAGCTGTTTTTT	CASSFRGRGELFF	TRBJ2-2	TRBD1	TRBV7-9	13	few
TGCGCCAGCAGCCAGGTTACAGGGGGCGGGGAGACCCAGTACTTC	CASSQVTGGGETQYF	TRBJ2-5	TRBD1	TRBV4-1	15	.
TGTGCCAGCAGTCTCCGGGACACTTGGAACTATGGCTACACCTTC	CASSLRDTWNYGYTF	TRBJ1-2	.	TRBV12-3/TRBV12-4	15	.
TGCAGTGCTAGACCCATCGTACAGTACAATGAGCAGTTCTTC	CSARPIVQYNEQFF	TRBJ2-1	.	TRBV20-1	14	few
TGTGCCAGCAGCTTGGACCCGGGACAGAACTACGAGCAGTACTTC	CASSLDPGQNYEQYF	TRBJ2-7	TRBD1	TRBV5-4	15	few
TGTGCCAGCAGCTTAGTCTTGCGGTGGGGTCAGTTACATGAGCAGTTCTTC	CASSLVLRWGQLHEQFF	TRBJ2-1	.	TRBV7-2	17	many
TGTGCCAGCAGTTTTGGGGGGCTTGGGCCCCAGCATTTT	CASSFGGLGPQHF	TRBJ1-5	.	TRBV12-3/TRBV12-4	13	.
TGTGCCAGCACCAACCTGGGCGGGGCGGCTGAGCAGTTCTTC	CASTNLGGAAEQFF	TRBJ2-1	.	TRBV7-9	14	many
TGTGCCAGCAGTGCCGACAGTCTATACGGAGAGCAGTTCTTC	CASSADSLYGEQFF	TRBJ2-1	.	TRBV6-1	14	.
TGTGCCAGCAAAGGCCACTTCACCTTTAACTATGGCTACACCTTC	CASKGHFTFNYGYTF	TRBJ1-2	.	TRBV7-6	15	once
TGTGCCAGCAGTTACGGACTAAAGAATGAGCAGTTCTTC	CASSYGLKNEQFF	TRBJ2-1	.	TRBV6-5	13	few
TGTGCCAGCAGTTTTGGGGTCTCCTATGGCTACACCTTC	CASSFGVSYGYTF	TRBJ1-2	.	TRBV27	13	few
TGTGCCAGCAGCCAAGAAAGAAGGGGGGGACGGTATGGCTACACCTTC	CASSQERRGGRYGYTF	TRBJ1-2	.	TRBV14	16	.
TGCAGTGCTTCCCGGACCCCCGACAGGTCTGATTTCTATGGCTACACCTTC	CSASRTPDRSDFYGYTF	TRBJ1-2	.	TRBV20-1	17	.
TGTGCCAGCAGCTTTAAGTGGTACCAAGAGACCCAGTACTTC	CASSFKWYQETQYF	TRBJ2-5	.	TRBV7-8	14	few
TGTGCCAGCAGTACCCCCCATTGGAGGGAGACCCAGTACTTC	CASSTPHWRETQYF	TRBJ2-5	.	TRBV6-1	14	few
TGTGCCAGCAGCGTAGATAGGGACAGGGGGATCACTGAAGCTTTCTTT	CASSVDRDRGITEAFF	TRBJ1-1	TRBD1	TRBV9	16	.
TGTGCCAGCAGTTTTTCTCCGGGACTCAGGAATGAGCAGTTCTTC	CASSFSPGLRNEQFF	TRBJ2-1	.	TRBV7-6	15	many
TGTGCCAGCAGTTTGGACAGGGATAACACCGGGGAGCTGTTTTTT	CASSLDRDNTGELFF	TRBJ2-2	TRBD1	TRBV28	15	.
TGTGCCAGCAGCGAGGACGGACTCAATCAGCCCCAGCATTTT	CASSEDGLNQPQHF	TRBJ1-5	.	TRBV5-6	14	once
TGTGCCAGCAGTAAACCGCAGGGATACAATGAGCAGTTCTTC	CASSKPQGYNEQFF	TRBJ2-1	.	TRBV6-1	14	many
TGTGCCAGCAGCTCATCTTCTCCTGAGCAGTTCTTC	CASSSSSPEQFF	TRBJ2-1	.	TRBV5-6	12	.
TGTGCCAGCAGCTTAAGGGGGAGGTATATCGAAGACACTGAAGCTTTCTTT	CASSLRGRYIEDTEAFF	TRBJ1-1	.	TRBV7-2	17	many
TGTGCCAGCAGGTCTAGGGCGTTACGGGATCAGCCCCAGCATTTT	CASRSRALRDQPQHF	TRBJ1-5	.	TRBV6-1	15	many
TGCAGCGTTCTCATCCAGGGAGGCACTGAAGCTTTCTTT	CSVLIQGGTEAFF	TRBJ1-1	.	TRBV29-1	13	.
TGTGCCAGCAGTTCCTTGGAAAGGGGAAGCAATCAGCCCCAGCATTTT	CASSSLERGSNQPQHF	TRBJ1-5	.	TRBV2	16	once
TGCGCCAGCAGCCAAGAAGTGACAGGGGAAAGCAATCAGCCCCAGCATTTT	CASSQEVTGESNQPQHF	TRBJ1-5	TRBD1	TRBV4-1	17	.
TGTGCCAGCAGCTTAGTACTAGTTAGCACAGATACGCAGTATTTT	CASSLVLVSTDTQYF	TRBJ2-3	.	TRBV7-2	15	many